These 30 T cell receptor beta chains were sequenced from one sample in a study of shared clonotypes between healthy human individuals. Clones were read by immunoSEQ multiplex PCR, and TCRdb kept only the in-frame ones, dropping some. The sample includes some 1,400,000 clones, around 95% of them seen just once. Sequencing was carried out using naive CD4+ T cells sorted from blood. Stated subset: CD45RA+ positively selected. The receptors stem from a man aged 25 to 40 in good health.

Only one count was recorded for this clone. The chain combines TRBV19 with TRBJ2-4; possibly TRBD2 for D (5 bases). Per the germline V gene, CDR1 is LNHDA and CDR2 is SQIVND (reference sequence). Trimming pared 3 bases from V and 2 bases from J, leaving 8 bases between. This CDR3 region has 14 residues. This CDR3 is CASSIPGSKNIQYF. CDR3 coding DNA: TGTGCCAGTAGTATCCCGGGATCCAAAAACATTCAGTACTTC.

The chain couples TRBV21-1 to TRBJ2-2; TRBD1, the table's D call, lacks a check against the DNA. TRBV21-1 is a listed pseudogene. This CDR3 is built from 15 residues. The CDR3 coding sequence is TGTGCCAGCAGCAAAGAAAACACGAACACCGGGGAGCTGTTTTTT. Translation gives CASSKENTNTGELFF.

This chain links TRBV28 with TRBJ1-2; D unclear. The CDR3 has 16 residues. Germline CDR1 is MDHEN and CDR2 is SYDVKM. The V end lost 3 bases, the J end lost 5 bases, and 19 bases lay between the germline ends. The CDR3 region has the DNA TGTGCCAGCAGTTTGATTTGGTCACTAAATACATATGGCTACACCTTC. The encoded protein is CASSLIWSLNTYGYTF.

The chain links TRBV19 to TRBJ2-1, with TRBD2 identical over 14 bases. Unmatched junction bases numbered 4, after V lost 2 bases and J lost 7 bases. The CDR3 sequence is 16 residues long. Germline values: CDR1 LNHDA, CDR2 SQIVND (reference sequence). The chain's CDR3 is CASSISGLAGGNEQFF. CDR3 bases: TGTGCCAGTAGTATAAGTGGACTAGCGGGAGGTAATGAGCAGTTCTTC.

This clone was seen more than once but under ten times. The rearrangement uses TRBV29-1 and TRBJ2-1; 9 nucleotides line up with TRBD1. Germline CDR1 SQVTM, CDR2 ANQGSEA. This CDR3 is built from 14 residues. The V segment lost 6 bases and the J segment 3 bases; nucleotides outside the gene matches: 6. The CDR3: CSVSSTGGYNEQFF. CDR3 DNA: TGCAGCGTCTCCTCGACAGGGGGCTACAATGAGCAGTTCTTC.

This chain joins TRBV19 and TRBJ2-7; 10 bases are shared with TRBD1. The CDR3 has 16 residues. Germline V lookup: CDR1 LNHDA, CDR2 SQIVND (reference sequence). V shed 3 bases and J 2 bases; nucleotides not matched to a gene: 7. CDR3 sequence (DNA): TGTGCCAGTAGTATGGGGCCGGGACAGGGGCCCTACGAGCAGTACTTC. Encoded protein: CASSMGPGQGPYEQYF.

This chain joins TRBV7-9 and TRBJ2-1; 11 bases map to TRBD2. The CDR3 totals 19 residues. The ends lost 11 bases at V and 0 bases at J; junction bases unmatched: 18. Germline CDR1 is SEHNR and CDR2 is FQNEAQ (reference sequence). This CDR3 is CAGGRGGLADLSSYNEQFF. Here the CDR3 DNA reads TGTGCCGGGGGGCGAGGGGGACTAGCGGACCTGAGCTCCTACAATGAGCAGTTCTTC.

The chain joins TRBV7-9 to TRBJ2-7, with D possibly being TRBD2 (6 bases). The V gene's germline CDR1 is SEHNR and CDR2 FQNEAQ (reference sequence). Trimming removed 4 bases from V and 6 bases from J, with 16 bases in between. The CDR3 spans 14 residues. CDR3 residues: CASSSPGTQAEQYF. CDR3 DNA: TGTGCCAGCAGCTCTCCCGGGACTCAAGCCGAGCAGTACTTC.

The CDR3 bases are TGTGCCAGCAGTGATCGGGGACAGGGCTATGAGCAGTTCTTC. This sequence encodes CASSDRGQGYEQFF. This chain connects TRBV6-1 to TRBJ2-1, with TRBD1 matching over 9 bases. From germline, CDR1 is MNHNS and CDR2 SASEGT. The V gene end was trimmed by 3 bases and the J gene end by 8 bases; junction bases not matched to a gene: 5. CDR3 length equals 14 residues.

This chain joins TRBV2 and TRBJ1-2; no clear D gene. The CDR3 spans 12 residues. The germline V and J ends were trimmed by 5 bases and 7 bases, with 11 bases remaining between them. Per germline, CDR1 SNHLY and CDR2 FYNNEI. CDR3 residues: CASSSELAGYTF. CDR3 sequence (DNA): TGTGCCAGCAGTTCGGAATTGGCTGGCTACACCTTC.

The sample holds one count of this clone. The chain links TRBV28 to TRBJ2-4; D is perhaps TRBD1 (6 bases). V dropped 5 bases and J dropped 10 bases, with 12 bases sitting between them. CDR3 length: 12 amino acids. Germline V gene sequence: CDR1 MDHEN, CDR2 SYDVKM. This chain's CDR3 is CASSQGQNIQYF. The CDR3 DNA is TGTGCCAGCAGTCAGGGGCAGAATATTCAGTACTTC.

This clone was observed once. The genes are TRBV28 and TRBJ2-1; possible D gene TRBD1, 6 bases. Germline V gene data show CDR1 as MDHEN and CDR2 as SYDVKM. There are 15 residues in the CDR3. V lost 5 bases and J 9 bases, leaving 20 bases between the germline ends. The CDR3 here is CASSPDIPGVLEQFF. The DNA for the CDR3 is TGTGCCAGCAGTCCTGACATTCCAGGGGTCCTTGAGCAGTTCTTC.

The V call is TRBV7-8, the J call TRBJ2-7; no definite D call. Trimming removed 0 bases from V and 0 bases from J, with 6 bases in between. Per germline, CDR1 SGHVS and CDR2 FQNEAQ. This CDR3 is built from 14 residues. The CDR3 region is CASSLAAISYEQYF. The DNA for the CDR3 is TGTGCCAGCAGCTTAGCGGCCATCTCCTACGAGCAGTACTTC.

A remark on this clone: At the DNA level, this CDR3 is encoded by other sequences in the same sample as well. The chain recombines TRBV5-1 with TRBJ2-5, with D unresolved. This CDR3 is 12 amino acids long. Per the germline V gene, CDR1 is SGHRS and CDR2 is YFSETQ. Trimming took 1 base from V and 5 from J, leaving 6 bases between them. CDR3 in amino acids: CASSLLRETQYF. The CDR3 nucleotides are TGCGCCAGCAGCTTGCTACGGGAGACCCAGTACTTC.

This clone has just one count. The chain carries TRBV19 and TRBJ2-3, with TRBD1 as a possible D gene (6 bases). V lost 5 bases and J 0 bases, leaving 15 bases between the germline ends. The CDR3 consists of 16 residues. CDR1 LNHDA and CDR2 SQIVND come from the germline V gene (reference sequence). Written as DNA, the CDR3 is TGTGCCAGTAGTGCCTGGACAGTGACTAGCACAGATACGCAGTATTTT. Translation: CASSAWTVTSTDTQYF.

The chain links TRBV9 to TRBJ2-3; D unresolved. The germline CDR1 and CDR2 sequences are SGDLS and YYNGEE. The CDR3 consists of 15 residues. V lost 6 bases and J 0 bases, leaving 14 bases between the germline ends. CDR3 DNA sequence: TGTGCCAGCACCCCCAACACGGCTAGCACAGATACGCAGTATTTT. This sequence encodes CASTPNTASTDTQYF. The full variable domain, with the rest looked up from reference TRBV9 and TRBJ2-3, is DSGVTQTPKHLITATGQRVTLRCSPRSGDLSVYWYQQSLDQGLQFLIQYYNGEERAKGNILERFSAQQFPDLHSELNLSSLELGDSALYFCASTPNTASTDTQYFGPGTRLTVL.

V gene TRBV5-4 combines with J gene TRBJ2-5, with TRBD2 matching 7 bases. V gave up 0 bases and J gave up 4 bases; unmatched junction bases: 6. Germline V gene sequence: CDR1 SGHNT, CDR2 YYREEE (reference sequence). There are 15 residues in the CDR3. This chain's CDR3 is CASSLDTSAPETQYF. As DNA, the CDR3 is TGTGCCAGCAGCTTGGATACTAGCGCTCCAGAGACCCAGTACTTC.

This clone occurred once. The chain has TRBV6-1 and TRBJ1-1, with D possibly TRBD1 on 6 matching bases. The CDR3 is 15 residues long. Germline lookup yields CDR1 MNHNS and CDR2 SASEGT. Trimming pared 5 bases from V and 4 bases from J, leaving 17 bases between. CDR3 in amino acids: CASSLKATGSTEAFF. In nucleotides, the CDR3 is TGTGCCAGCAGTCTAAAAGCTACAGGGAGCACTGAAGCTTTCTTT.

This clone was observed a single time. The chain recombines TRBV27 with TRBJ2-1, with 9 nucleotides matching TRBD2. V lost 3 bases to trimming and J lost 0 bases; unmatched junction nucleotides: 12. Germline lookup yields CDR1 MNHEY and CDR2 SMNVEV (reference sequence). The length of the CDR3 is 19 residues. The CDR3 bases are TGTGCCAGCAGTTTCCTGGGACTAGCCTTCCAAAACTCCTACAATGAGCAGTTCTTC. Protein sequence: CASSFLGLAFQNSYNEQFF.

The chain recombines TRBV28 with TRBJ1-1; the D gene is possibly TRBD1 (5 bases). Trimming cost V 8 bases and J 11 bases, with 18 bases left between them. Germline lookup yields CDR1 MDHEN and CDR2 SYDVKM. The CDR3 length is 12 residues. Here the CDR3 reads CASRTGETSAFF. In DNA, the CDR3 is TGTGCCAGCCGGACGGGGGAAACTTCGGCTTTCTTT. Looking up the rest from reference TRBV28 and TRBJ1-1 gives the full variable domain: DVKVTQSSRYLVKRTGEKVFLECVQDMDHENMFWYRQDPGLGLRLIYFSYDVKMKEKGDIPEGYSVSREKKERFSLILESASTNQTSMYLCASRTGETSAFFGQGTRLTVV.

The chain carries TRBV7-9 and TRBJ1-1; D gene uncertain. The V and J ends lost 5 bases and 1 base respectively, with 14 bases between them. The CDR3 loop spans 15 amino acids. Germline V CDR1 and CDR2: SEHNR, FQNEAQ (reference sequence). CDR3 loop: CASSQSETGNTEAFF. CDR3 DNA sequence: TGTGCCAGCAGCCAATCTGAGACTGGGAACACTGAAGCTTTCTTT.

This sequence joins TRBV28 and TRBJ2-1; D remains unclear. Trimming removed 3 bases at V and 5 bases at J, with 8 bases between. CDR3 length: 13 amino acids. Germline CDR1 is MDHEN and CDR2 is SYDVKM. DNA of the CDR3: TGTGCCAGCAGTTTGACGAGCAACAATGAGCAGTTCTTC. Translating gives CASSLTSNNEQFF.

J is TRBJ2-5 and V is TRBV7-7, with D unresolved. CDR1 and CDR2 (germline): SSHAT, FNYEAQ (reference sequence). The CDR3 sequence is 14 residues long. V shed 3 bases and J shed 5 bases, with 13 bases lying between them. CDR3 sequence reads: CASSFAGRLETQYF. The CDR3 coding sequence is TGTGCCAGCAGCTTCGCTGGACGTCTGGAGACCCAGTACTTC.

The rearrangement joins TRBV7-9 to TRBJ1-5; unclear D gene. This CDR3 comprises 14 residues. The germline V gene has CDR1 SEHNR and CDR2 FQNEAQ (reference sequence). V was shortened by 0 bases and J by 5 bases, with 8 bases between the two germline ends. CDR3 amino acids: CASSLAGSHQPQHF. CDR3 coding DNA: TGTGCCAGCAGCTTAGCAGGGTCCCATCAGCCCCAGCATTTT. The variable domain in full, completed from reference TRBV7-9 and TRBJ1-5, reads DTGVSQNPRHKITKRGQNVTFRCDPISEHNRLYWYRQTLGQGPEFLTYFQNEAQLEKSRLLSDRFSAERPKGSFSTLEIQRTEQGDSAMYLCASSLAGSHQPQHFGDGTRLSIL.

CDR3 DNA: TGTGCCAGCAGCTTGGAGCGGGACTACGAGCAGTACTTC. Translation: CASSLERDYEQYF. The chain recombines TRBV5-6 with TRBJ2-7; 7 nucleotides line up with TRBD2. Losses at the gene ends were 0 bases for V and 3 bases for J; bases not matched to a gene: 0. The germline V gene has CDR1 SGHDT and CDR2 YYEEEE. The CDR3 is 13 residues long.

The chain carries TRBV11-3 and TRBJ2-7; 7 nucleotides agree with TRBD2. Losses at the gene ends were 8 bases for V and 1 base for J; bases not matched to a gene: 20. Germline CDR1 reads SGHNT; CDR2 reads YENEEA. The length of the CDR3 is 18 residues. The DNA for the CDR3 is TGTGCCAGCGTATTTTCGTCGGGCGGGAGTGAAGTGTCCTACGAGCAGTACTTC. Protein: CASVFSSGGSEVSYEQYF.

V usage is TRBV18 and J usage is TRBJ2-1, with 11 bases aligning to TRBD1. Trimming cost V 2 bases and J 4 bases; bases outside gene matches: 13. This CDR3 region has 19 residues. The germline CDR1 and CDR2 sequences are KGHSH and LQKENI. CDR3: CASSPLQSGTGGKYNEQFF. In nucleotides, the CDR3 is TGTGCCAGCTCACCATTGCAGTCCGGGACAGGGGGAAAGTACAATGAGCAGTTCTTC. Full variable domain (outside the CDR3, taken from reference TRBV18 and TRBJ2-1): NAGVMQNPRHLVRRRGQEARLRCSPMKGHSHVYWYRQLPEEGLKFMVYLQKENIIDESGMPKERFSAEFPKEGPSILRIQQVVRGDSAAYFCASSPLQSGTGGKYNEQFFGPGTRLTVL.

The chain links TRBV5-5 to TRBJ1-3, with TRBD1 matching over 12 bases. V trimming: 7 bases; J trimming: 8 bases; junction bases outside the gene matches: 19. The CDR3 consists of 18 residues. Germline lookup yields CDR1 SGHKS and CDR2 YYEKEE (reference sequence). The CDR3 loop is CASADLFRDRGRRDTIYF. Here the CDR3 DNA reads TGTGCCAGCGCCGACCTCTTCCGGGACAGGGGGCGCAGGGACACCATATATTTT.

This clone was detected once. The CDR3 here is CASSQGTGGSYNEQFF. The DNA for the CDR3 is TGTGCCAGCAGCCAAGGGACAGGTGGTTCCTACAATGAGCAGTTCTTC. The chain joins TRBV4-2 to TRBJ2-1; 7 bases fit TRBD1. The CDR3 sequence is 16 residues long. Germline V lookup: CDR1 LGHNA, CDR2 YNFKEQ. V shed 1 base, J shed 1 base, and the junction held 4 bases outside the gene matches.

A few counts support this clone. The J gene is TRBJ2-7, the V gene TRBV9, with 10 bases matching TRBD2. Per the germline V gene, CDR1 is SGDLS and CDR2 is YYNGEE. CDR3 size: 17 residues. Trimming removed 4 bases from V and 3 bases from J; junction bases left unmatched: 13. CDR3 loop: CASSPHPRTSGNYEQYF. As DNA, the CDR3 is TGTGCCAGCAGCCCCCACCCTAGGACTAGCGGAAACTACGAGCAGTACTTC.